This T cell receptor (beta chain) came from a study of blood T cells in healthy people across ages. Looking at the study overall: About one barcoded beta molecule per two T cells was captured by template switching. Findings and caveats of the study: Underestimates were what the diversity estimates from one million T cells were considered to be. Older age went with lower TCR beta diversity per million T cells, in a roughly linear way.

A J-beta primer mix and a sample-barcoded 5' primer were used in a second PCR of about 7 to 12 cycles. TCRdb reprocessed the 5' RACE reads via MiXCR and lists one record per CDR3 protein. The sample comprises hundreds of thousands of distinct CDR3 sequences, about 32% of which are singletons, and approximately 15% rests with the top ten. A note on this clonotype: The antigen remains unidentified. With a much larger clone just one base away, this may be a read error.

This CDR3 is built from 15 residues. Per germline, CDR1 LGHNA and CDR2 YNFKEQ. Per sample, at least 5 micrograms of total RNA were extracted. The genes are TRBV4-2 and TRBJ2-3; a weak D match, TRBD1 (6 bases). Sequencing was done on a sample of blood. The receptor comes from an elderly woman in good health. The CDR3 sequence: CASSPHKRDTGTQYF. As DNA, the CDR3 is TGTGCCAGCAGCCCCCATAAGAGGGACACAGGTACGCAGTATTTT.